This record looks at one T cell receptor (beta chain) sequence and its context. The record originates from a study of T cell responses to AZD1222 COVID-19 vaccine. Data came from immunoSEQ multiplex PCR; TCRdb stores just in-frame clones and leaves some out. The profile covers over 85,000 clones, with 80% to 95% appearing a single time and 7.5% to 9% taken by the ten largest. Germline-derived CDR1 and CDR2 are KGHDR and SFDVKD. Germline trimming cut 2 bases from V and 3 bases from J; bases unmatched to any gene: 7. The CDR3 has 16 amino acids. This clonotype was obtained from an adult in good health. The source material was peripheral blood, sampled on day 0 of AZD1222 vaccination. The chain joins TRBV24-1 to TRBJ1-2; TRBD1 agrees at 8 bases. CDR3 nucleotides: TGTGCCACCAGTGATTCCCGGACAGGGATCTACTATGGCTACACCTTC. Translation gives CATSDSRTGIYYGYTF.